Listed here is a single T cell receptor beta chain. Antigen specificity is unknown. This sample was included in a study of PD-1 blockade in classical Hodgkin lymphoma. The CDR3 is made up of 13 amino acids. V gave up 1 base and J gave up 8 bases, with 9 bases separating them. Germline CDR1 reads KGHSH; CDR2 reads LQKENI. Each patient relapsed following autologous stem cell transplantation, and prior brentuximab vedotin exposure differed. Complete response, partial response or progressive disease constituted the best responses recorded. Method: immunoSEQ multiplex PCR; TCRdb's copy keeps in-frame clones and lacks some. The sample has over 90,000 clones, 89% seen once. Notes on the study in general: Before treatment, TCR diversity in newly diagnosed patients was reportedly lower than in healthy donors. Complete responders' diversity at baseline resembled that of newly diagnosed patients.

The clonotype originates from a human donor with classical Hodgkin lymphoma. This chain connects TRBV18 to TRBJ2-4; D possibly uses TRBD1 or TRBD2 (5 bases each). This material consisted of peripheral blood mononuclear cells (PBMCs), taken before the second cycle of nivolumab. In DNA, the CDR3 is TGTGCCAGCTCACCACGGGGGAGTGACATTCAGTACTTC. Its translation: CASSPRGSDIQYF.